This TCR beta chain was profiled in a study of T cells after yellow fever vaccination. Study summary: Libraries from low-cell-number fractions were prepared with the SMART-Seq v4 Ultra Low Input RNA kit. General study points: Re-detected after boosting: most primary clones, 96% of CD4 and 80% to 90% of CD8.

TCR cDNA, made by 5'RACE template switching, carried an added universal primer site and UMIs. One entry per CDR3 protein results from TCRdb running MiXCR on the 5' RACE reads. The table includes under 400,000 distinct CDR3 sequences, 11% detected once. Germline values: CDR1 SGHAT, CDR2 FQNNGV. Trimming removed 5 bases from V and 0 bases from J, with 11 bases in between. The CDR3 loop spans 16 amino acids. About this clonotype: Its antigen is unidentified.

The sample consisted of PBMCs, taken on the day of the first yellow fever vaccination. J is TRBJ2-6 and V is TRBV11-2; the D is unclear. The TCR sequence derives from a man aged 18 to 29 who received the YFV17D yellow fever vaccine. The CDR3 nucleotides read TGTGCCAGCAGCACCCGGGCCCCCTCTGGGGCCAACGTCCTGACTTTC. Protein sequence: CASSTRAPSGANVLTF.